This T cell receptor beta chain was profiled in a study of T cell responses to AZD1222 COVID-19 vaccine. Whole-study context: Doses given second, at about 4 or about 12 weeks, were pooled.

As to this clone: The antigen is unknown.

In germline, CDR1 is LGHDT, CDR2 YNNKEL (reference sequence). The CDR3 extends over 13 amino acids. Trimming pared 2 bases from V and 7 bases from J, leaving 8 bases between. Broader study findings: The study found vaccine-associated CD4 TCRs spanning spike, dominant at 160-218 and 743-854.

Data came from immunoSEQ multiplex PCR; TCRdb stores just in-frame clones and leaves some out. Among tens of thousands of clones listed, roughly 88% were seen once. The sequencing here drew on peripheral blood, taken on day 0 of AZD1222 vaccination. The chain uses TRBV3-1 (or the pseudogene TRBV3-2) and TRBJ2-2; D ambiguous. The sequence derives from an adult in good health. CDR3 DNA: TGTGCCAGCAGCCAATTGGCGTTCGGGGAGCTGTTTTTT. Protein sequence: CASSQLAFGELFF.